A single sample gave rise to the 9 T cell receptor beta chains below, sequenced in a study of blood T cell repertoires in COVID-19. Method: immunoSEQ multiplex PCR; TCRdb's copy keeps in-frame clones and lacks some. The sample shows hundreds of thousands of clones, 87% of them seen only once. The sample was peripheral blood. The source is a man aged 55 to 69 who had recovered from COVID-19.

V gene TRBV29-1 combines with J gene TRBJ1-3; the match to TRBD1 covers 7 bases. The germline V gene encodes CDR1 SQVTM and CDR2 ANQGSEA. There are 14 residues in the CDR3. Unmatched junction bases numbered 5, after V lost 4 bases and J lost 2 bases. DNA for the CDR3: TGCAGCGTTGTGACAGGGACTGCTGGAAACACCATATATTTT. Its translation is CSVVTGTAGNTIYF.

This clone was observed a single time. This chain links TRBV12-5 with TRBJ2-3, with 11 positions matching TRBD1. CDR3 length equals 14 residues. V was clipped by 8 bases and J by 4 bases; unmatched bases: 5. Germline V CDR1 and CDR2: LGHNT, FRNRAP. In DNA form, the CDR3 reads TGTGCTAGTCATACGGACAGGGGGCCAGATACGCAGTATTTT. Translation: CASHTDRGPDTQYF.

V is TRBV5-4 and J is TRBJ2-7; a possible D gene is TRBD2 (7 bases). The V gene's germline CDR1 is SGHNT and CDR2 YYREEE (reference sequence). There are 14 residues in the CDR3. The V end was cut by 2 bases, the J end by 1 base, with 10 bases between. The CDR3 sequence is CASSFGGASYEQYF. In DNA, the CDR3 is TGTGCCAGCAGCTTTGGGGGGGCATCCTACGAGCAGTACTTC. The whole variable domain, remainder taken from reference TRBV5-4 and TRBJ2-7, is ETGVTQSPTHLIKTRGQQVTLRCSSQSGHNTVSWYQQALGQGPQFIFQYYREEENGRGNFPPRFSGLQFPNYSSELNVNALELDDSALYLCASSFGGASYEQYFGPGTRLTVT.

The V and J genes are TRBV7-9 and TRBJ1-5; D not resolved. The length of the CDR3 is 13 residues. V was trimmed by 5 bases and J by 2 bases, leaving 7 bases between them. In germline, CDR1 is SEHNR, CDR2 FQNEAQ (reference sequence). The CDR3 loop is CASSPHGNQPQHF. The CDR3 DNA follows: TGTGCCAGCAGCCCCCATGGCAATCAGCCCCAGCATTTT.

The chain has TRBV3-1 (or the pseudogene TRBV3-2) and TRBJ2-5, with D maybe TRBD1 (7 bases). Per germline, CDR1 LGHDT and CDR2 YNNKEL (reference sequence). This CDR3 comprises 15 residues. The V end was cut by 4 bases, the J end by 4 bases, with 16 bases between. CDR3 DNA sequence: TGTGCCAGCAGCCCGCCCCAGGGGGGCAGAGAGACCCAGTACTTC. This sequence encodes CASSPPQGGRETQYF.

This rearrangement joins TRBV5-1 to TRBJ1-2; 7 bases line up with TRBD1. The V gene end was trimmed by 4 bases and the J gene end by 4 bases; junction bases not matched to a gene: 7. Germline CDR1 is SGHRS and CDR2 is YFSETQ. This CDR3 has 14 amino acids. The DNA of the CDR3 is TGCGCCAGCAGCACTCTTGACAGGGCCTATGGCTACACCTTC. This codes for CASSTLDRAYGYTF. Full variable domain (outside the CDR3, taken from reference TRBV5-1 and TRBJ1-2): KAGVTQTPRYLIKTRGQQVTLSCSPISGHRSVSWYQQTPGQGLQFLFEYFSETQRNKGNFPGRFSGRQFSNSRSEMNVSTLELGDSALYLCASSTLDRAYGYTFGSGTRLTVV.

The genes are TRBV11-2 and TRBJ1-5; TRBD1 matches 7 bases. V was clipped by 6 bases and J by 1 base; unmatched bases: 3. Germline V lookup: CDR1 SGHAT, CDR2 FQNNGV. CDR3 size: 14 residues. The CDR3 reads CASRPTGSNQPQHF. Written as DNA, the CDR3 is TGTGCCAGCAGACCGACAGGGAGCAATCAGCCCCAGCATTTT. The full variable domain, its missing parts supplied by reference TRBV11-2 and TRBJ1-5, is EAGVAQSPRYKIIEKRQSVAFWCNPISGHATLYWYQQILGQGPKLLIQFQNNGVVDDSQLPKDRFSAERLKGVDSTLKIQPAKLEDSAVYLCASRPTGSNQPQHFGDGTRLSIL.

V and J are TRBV6-5 and TRBJ2-7, with a possible D match to TRBD2 (6 bases). Germline CDR1 is MNHEY and CDR2 is SVGAGI. CDR3 length: 10 residues. V lost 8 bases to trimming and J lost 6 bases, with 8 bases between them. The CDR3, as DNA: TGTGCCAGCCGGGGGTTCGAGCAGTACTTC. Translating gives CASRGFEQYF.

The rearrangement links TRBV12-3 or TRBV12-4 to TRBJ1-1, with D unclear. This CDR3 contains 13 residues. Trimming stripped 3 bases from V and 2 bases from J, with 7 bases between. The CDR3 region has the DNA TGTGCCAGCAGTTTCGGTTCTAACACTGAAGCTTTCTTT. Its protein product is CASSFGSNTEAFF.